The clone carrying this T cell receptor beta chain has a handful of counts. Its antigen is unknown. A junction boundary mismatches the germline segment, possibly from a read error. The data stem from a study of siplizumab effects on memory and regulatory T cells. Study-level findings and limits: It seemed that naive T cells were more diverse than memory cells and were major contributors to the alloresponse. Just a small share of alloreactive clones was traced back to unstimulated subsets. About 75-96% of proliferating CD4+ or CD8+ clones had no assignable naive or memory phenotype.

This CDR3 contains 15 residues. CDR1 and CDR2 (germline): LNHDA, SQIVND (reference sequence). Method: immunoSEQ multiplex PCR; TCRdb's copy keeps in-frame clones and lacks some. The data hold 60,000 to 70,000 clones, with 75% to 90% observed a single time. The chain links TRBV19 to TRBJ1-5; the D gene is possibly TRBD1 (6 bases). Specimen: Tregs sorted from blood. The TCR sequence derives from a human donor in good health. CDR3 nucleotides: TGTGCCAGTAGTCGTAGGACAGATAGCTATCAGCCCCAGCATTTT. It is translated as CASSRRTDSYQPQHF.